A selection of T cell receptor beta chains follows, all from one sample in a study of early T cells in non-severe SARS-CoV-2 infection. TCRdb redid the calling of the 5' RACE reads with MiXCR, one entry per CDR3 protein. Here the sample spans 43,000 or so distinct CDR3 sequences, less than 8.5% being singletons. The sample comprised whole blood. These receptors were obtained from an adult who was a healthcare worker with PCR-confirmed SARS-CoV-2 infection or an uninfected control (not recorded which). Each CDR3 is given with its conserved first and last residue. A D gene is named only where the DNA matches it firmly. The listing skips clone size in some rows; elsewhere it reads once, few, many or a size class.

size	V	D	J	DNA	CDR3
many	TRBV28	NA	TRBJ1-2	TGTGCCAGCAGACCACAGGGCAACTATGGCTACACCTTC	CASRPQGNYGYTF
NA	TRBV10-3	TRBD1	TRBJ2-5	TGTGCCATCGGAGACAGGGGGCAAGTAGAGACCCAGTACTTC	CAIGDRGQVETQYF
NA	TRBV5-5	NA	TRBJ2-5	TGTGCCAGCAGTCCCAGCACGGGTCAGGGGATAAAGACCCAGTACTTC	CASSPSTGQGIKTQYF
many	TRBV4-3	NA	TRBJ2-4	TGCGCCAGCAGCCAAGACCGAGGGAACATTCAGTACTTC	CASSQDRGNIQYF
many	TRBV7-9	NA	TRBJ1-2	TGTGCCAGCAGCCGCGTTGGAGGTTTAACGTATGGTGGCTACACCTTC	CASSRVGGLTYGGYTF
few	TRBV5-1	NA	TRBJ2-2	TGCGCCAGCAGCTTGATGTACAGGGCGGACACCGGGGAGCTGTTTTTT	CASSLMYRADTGELFF
many	TRBV12-2	NA	TRBJ2-1	TGTGCAAGTCGCTTAGAGTCCCAGGGAAAAAGCTCCTACAATGAGCAGTTCTTC	CASRLESQGKSSYNEQFF
few	TRBV25-1	NA	TRBJ2-3	TGTGCCAGCAGTGAATGGTCGGGACCTGCGGAGGATACGCAGTATTTT	CASSEWSGPAEDTQYF
many	TRBV18	NA	TRBJ2-1	TGTGCCAGCTCACCGGGGGCCGTTGGGGAGCAGTTCTTC	CASSPGAVGEQFF
NA	TRBV12-3/TRBV12-4	NA	TRBJ2-1	TGTGCCAGCACCCCGGACCGGAATGAGCAGTTCTTC	CASTPDRNEQFF
NA	TRBV30	NA	TRBJ2-7	TGTGCCTGGAGTGTAATGGGGACCTCCTACGAGCAGTACTTC	CAWSVMGTSYEQYF
many	TRBV14	NA	TRBJ1-2	TGTGCCAGCAGCCAAGGAGCTAACTATGGCTACACCTTC	CASSQGANYGYTF
NA	TRBV12-3/TRBV12-4	NA	TRBJ2-7	TGTGCCAGCAGTTCAGGTTGGGCCAGGGGTTCCGAGCAGTACTTC	CASSSGWARGSEQYF
NA	TRBV29-1	NA	TRBJ1-1	TGCAGCGCCAGAATTGGGGTGGCCGGCACTGAAGCTTTCTTT	CSARIGVAGTEAFF
many	TRBV19	TRBD1	TRBJ2-1	TGTGCCAGTAGTATGGGACAGGCCCTGAATGAGCAGTTCTTC	CASSMGQALNEQFF
many	TRBV7-2	NA	TRBJ1-6	TGTGCCAGCAGCTCTCAGGCGGACTATTCACCCCTCCACTTT	CASSSQADYSPLHF
NA	TRBV5-4	NA	TRBJ2-7	TGTGCCAGCAGCCAAGACTCGGCATACGAGCAGTACTTC	CASSQDSAYEQYF
many	TRBV6-2/TRBV6-3	TRBD1	TRBJ2-7	TGTGCCAGCGACCAGGGGGATGCGAGCGAGCAGTACTTC	CASDQGDASEQYF
many	TRBV10-2	NA	TRBJ1-2	TGCGCCAGCAGTGATCGGCAGGCAGTAAACCAAGGATCTTATGGCTACACCTTC	CASSDRQAVNQGSYGYTF
many	TRBV24-1	NA	TRBJ2-3	TGTGCCACCAGTGTAAATCTGGTAGGGACGAGGCAGTATTTT	CATSVNLVGTRQYF
many	TRBV10-3	NA	TRBJ2-5	TGTGCCATCAGTGCCACGTACCAAGAGACCCAGTACTTC	CAISATYQETQYF
many	TRBV21-1	NA	TRBJ1-1	TGTGCCAGCAGCAAACTGATGAACACTGAAGCTTTCTTT	CASSKLMNTEAFF
many	TRBV12-3/TRBV12-4	TRBD1	TRBJ1-1	TGTGCCAGCAGTCGCCCGCCGGGACAGGGGTTTGGCGCCAACACTGAAGCTTTCTTT	CASSRPPGQGFGANTEAFF
many	TRBV18	NA	TRBJ1-1	TGTGCCAGCTCCTCTGAGGGGGAAACTGAAGCTTTCTTT	CASSSEGETEAFF
many	TRBV7-9	TRBD1	TRBJ2-5	TGTGCCAGCAGCTTACCTGACAGGGATCTTACAGAGACCCAGTACTTC	CASSLPDRDLTETQYF
few	TRBV10-3	TRBD1	TRBJ1-3	TGTGCCATCAACGAGGGACAGATATCTGGAAACACCATATATTTT	CAINEGQISGNTIYF
many	TRBV5-1	NA	TRBJ2-7	TGCGCCAGCAGCTTCCCAGTAACCGGCGAGCAGTACTTC	CASSFPVTGEQYF
many	TRBV12-3/TRBV12-4	TRBD1	TRBJ1-5	TGTGCCAGCAGTCAAACCGGACAGGGGGACAAGAATTTT	CASSQTGQGDKNF
many	TRBV28	NA	TRBJ1-4	TGTGCCAGCCGGCCGACAGAAACTAATGAAAAACTGTTTTTT	CASRPTETNEKLFF
few	TRBV4-1	TRBD1	TRBJ1-1	TGCGCCAGCAGCTTTCACAGGGGAGGCGACACTGAAGCTTTCTTT	CASSFHRGGDTEAFF
NA	TRBV20-1	TRBD2	TRBJ2-1	TGCAGTGCTAGAGAACTAGCGGGGGGCTACAATGAGCAGTTCTTC	CSARELAGGYNEQFF
many	TRBV28	TRBD1	TRBJ1-1	TGTGCCAGCAGCCCCGCGGGACAGCTCTACACTGAAGCTTTCTTT	CASSPAGQLYTEAFF
few	TRBV6-6	TRBD2	TRBJ2-3	TGTGCCAGCAGCCCGAAGCGGGGGGGCCGGACAGATACGCAGTATTTT	CASSPKRGGRTDTQYF
few	TRBV5-1	NA	TRBJ2-3	TGCGCCAGCAGCCTAGACTTGGGGGTGGAGGATACGCAGTATTTT	CASSLDLGVEDTQYF
few	TRBV28	NA	TRBJ2-7	TGTGCCAGCAGTCCTCTACCCCCGACAGGCTCCTACGAGCAGTACTTC	CASSPLPPTGSYEQYF
NA	TRBV7-9	NA	TRBJ2-3	TGTGCCGGCAGCCTTAATGCGGGGATGAATACAGATACGCAGTATTTT	CAGSLNAGMNTDTQYF
few	TRBV5-4	NA	TRBJ2-3	TGTGCCAGCAGCTATGGACTATCAGGAGATACGCAGTATTTT	CASSYGLSGDTQYF
few	TRBV11-2	TRBD1	TRBJ1-2	TGTGCCAGCAGGGATCCAGACAGGGGATCCTATGGCTACACCTTC	CASRDPDRGSYGYTF
NA	TRBV4-3	NA	TRBJ2-5	TGCGCCAGCAGCCAAAGCTTGCCCTCCAGCGAGGAGACCCAGTACTTC	CASSQSLPSSEETQYF
many	TRBV10-3	NA	TRBJ1-1	TGTGCCATCAGTTCCCGGGACGGGTCAGGGGACACTGAAGCTTTCTTT	CAISSRDGSGDTEAFF
few	TRBV6-2/TRBV6-3	NA	TRBJ2-2	TGTGCCAGCAGCCATAGCAGGGGTACGAACACCGGGGAGCTGTTTTTT	CASSHSRGTNTGELFF
many	TRBV4-3	NA	TRBJ1-4	TGCGCCAGCTCACATGTCCACCCAACTAATGAAAAACTGTTTTTT	CASSHVHPTNEKLFF
NA	TRBV6-4	TRBD1	TRBJ1-1	TGTGCCAGCAGTGTCTGGGGGACAGAGAACACTGAAGCTTTCTTT	CASSVWGTENTEAFF
NA	TRBV6-2/TRBV6-3	NA	TRBJ2-7	TGTGCCAGCAGTACTGGGTTCGCGGGAGAGCAGTACTTC	CASSTGFAGEQYF
many	TRBV13	NA	TRBJ1-6	TGTGCCAGCAGCCGGACGTTAGGGCTAGTTCCCCTCCACTTT	CASSRTLGLVPLHF
many	TRBV12-3/TRBV12-4	NA	TRBJ1-1	TGTGCCACCGCCCTCGCCCCTCAGGACACTGAAGCTTTCTTT	CATALAPQDTEAFF
many	TRBV20-1	NA	TRBJ1-1	TGCAGTGCCTCACCCAGGTCGACCGGCACTGAAGCTTTCTTT	CSASPRSTGTEAFF
many	TRBV3-1	NA	TRBJ2-7	TGTGCCAGCAGCCAAGGGGGGACGCAAGGAGGGGAGCAGTACTTC	CASSQGGTQGGEQYF
NA	TRBV18	NA	TRBJ2-5	TGTGCCAGCTCGGCCGTTCCGGAGACCCAGTACTTC	CASSAVPETQYF
NA	TRBV24-1	TRBD2	TRBJ2-3	TGTGCCACCAGTGCTAGGACTAGCGGGGATACGCAGTATTTT	CATSARTSGDTQYF
NA	TRBV19	NA	TRBJ1-2	TGTGCCAGTAGTAACTATGGCTACACCTTC	CASSNYGYTF